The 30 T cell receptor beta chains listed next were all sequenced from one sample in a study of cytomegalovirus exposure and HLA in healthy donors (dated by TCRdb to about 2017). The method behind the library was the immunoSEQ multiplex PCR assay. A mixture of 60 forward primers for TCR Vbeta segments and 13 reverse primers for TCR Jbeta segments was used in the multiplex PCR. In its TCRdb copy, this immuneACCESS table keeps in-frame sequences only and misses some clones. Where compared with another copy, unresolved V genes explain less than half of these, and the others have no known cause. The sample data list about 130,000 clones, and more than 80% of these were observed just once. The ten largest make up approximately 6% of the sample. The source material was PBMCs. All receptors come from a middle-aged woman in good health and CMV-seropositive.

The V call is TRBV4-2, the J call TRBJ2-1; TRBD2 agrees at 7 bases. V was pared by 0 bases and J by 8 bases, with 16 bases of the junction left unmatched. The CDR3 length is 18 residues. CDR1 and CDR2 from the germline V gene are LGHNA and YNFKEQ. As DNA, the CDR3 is TGTGCCAGCAGCCAAGAAGTTTTGCGGTCGGCGGGAGTTTATGAGCAGTTCTTC. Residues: CASSQEVLRSAGVYEQFF.

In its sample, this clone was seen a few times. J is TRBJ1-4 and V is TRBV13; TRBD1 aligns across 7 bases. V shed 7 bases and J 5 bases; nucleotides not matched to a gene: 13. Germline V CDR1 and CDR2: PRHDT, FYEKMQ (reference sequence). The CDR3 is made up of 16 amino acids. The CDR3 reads CASTPRRQGRNEKLFF. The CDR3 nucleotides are TGTGCCAGCACCCCCCGCCGACAGGGAAGAAATGAAAAACTGTTTTTT.

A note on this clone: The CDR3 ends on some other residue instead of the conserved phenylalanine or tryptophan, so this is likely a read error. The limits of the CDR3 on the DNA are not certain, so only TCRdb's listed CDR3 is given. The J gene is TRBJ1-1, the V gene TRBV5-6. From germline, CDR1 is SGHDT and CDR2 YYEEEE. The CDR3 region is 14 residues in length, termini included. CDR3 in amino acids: CASSLISAGAAPHV.

CDR3 protein: CASSVGLAATDTQYF. DNA for the CDR3: TGTGCCAGCAGCGTAGGGCTAGCGGCAACAGATACGCAGTATTTT. The chain is built from TRBV9 and TRBJ2-3, with 7 bases fitting TRBD2. The germline V gene has CDR1 SGDLS and CDR2 YYNGEE. The CDR3 totals 15 residues. V trimming: 0 bases; J trimming: 3 bases; junction bases outside the gene matches: 4.

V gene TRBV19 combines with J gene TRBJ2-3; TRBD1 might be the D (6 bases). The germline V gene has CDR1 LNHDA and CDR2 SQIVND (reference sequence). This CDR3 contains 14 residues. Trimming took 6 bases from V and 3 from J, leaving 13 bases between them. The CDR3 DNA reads TGTGCCAGTAGGGATTGGGACATTACAGATACGCAGTATTTT. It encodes CASRDWDITDTQYF.

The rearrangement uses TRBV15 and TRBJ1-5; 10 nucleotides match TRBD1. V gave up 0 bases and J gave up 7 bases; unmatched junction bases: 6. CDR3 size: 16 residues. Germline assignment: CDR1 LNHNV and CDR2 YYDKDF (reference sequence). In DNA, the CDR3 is TGTGCCACCAGCAGAGATCGGGGACAGGGGTGGCAGCCCCAGCATTTT. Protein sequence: CATSRDRGQGWQPQHF.

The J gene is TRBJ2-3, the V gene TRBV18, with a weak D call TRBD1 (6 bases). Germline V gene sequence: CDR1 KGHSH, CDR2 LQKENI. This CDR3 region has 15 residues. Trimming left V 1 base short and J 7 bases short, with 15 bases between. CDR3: CASSPLGTLGHTQYF. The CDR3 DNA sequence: TGTGCCAGCTCACCACTCGGGACACTCGGTCATACGCAGTATTTT.

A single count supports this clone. CDR3 sequence reads: CASSQGDIRGDDGYTF. CDR3 coding DNA: TGCGCCAGCAGCCAAGGGGACATCCGTGGTGACGATGGCTACACCTTC. The chain has TRBV4-1 and TRBJ1-2, with a possible D match to TRBD1 (6 bases). V was cut by 1 base and J by 6 bases, with 18 bases left in between. In germline, CDR1 is MGHRA, CDR2 YSYEKL. CDR3 size: 16 residues.

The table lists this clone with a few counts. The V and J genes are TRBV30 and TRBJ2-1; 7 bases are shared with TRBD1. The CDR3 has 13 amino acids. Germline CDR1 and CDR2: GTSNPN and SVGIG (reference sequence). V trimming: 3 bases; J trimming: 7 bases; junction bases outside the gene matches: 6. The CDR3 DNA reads TGTGCCTGGAGCCCGGGACAGCAAAATGAGCAGTTCTTC. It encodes CAWSPGQQNEQFF.

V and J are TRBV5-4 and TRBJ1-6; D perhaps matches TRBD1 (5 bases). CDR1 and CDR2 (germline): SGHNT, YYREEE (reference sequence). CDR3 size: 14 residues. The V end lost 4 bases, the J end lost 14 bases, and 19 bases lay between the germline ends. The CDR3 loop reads CASSEPGLAASLHF. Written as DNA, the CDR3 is TGTGCCAGCAGCGAGCCGGGACTTGCGGCATCCCTCCACTTT.

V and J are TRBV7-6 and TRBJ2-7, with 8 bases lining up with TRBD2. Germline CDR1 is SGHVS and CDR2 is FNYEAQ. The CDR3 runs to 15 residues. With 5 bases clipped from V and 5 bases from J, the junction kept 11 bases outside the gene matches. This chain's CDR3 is CASSPAPGTRDEQYF. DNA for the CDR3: TGTGCCAGCAGCCCAGCCCCCGGGACTAGGGACGAGCAGTACTTC.

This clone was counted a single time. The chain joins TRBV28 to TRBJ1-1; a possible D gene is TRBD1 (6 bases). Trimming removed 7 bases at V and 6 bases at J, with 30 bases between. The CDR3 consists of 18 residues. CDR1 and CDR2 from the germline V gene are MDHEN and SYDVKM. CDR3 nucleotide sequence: TGTGCCAGCACCCCGCCGGTTTGGACAGCTACCGTTAATGCTGAAGCTTTCTTT. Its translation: CASTPPVWTATVNAEAFF.

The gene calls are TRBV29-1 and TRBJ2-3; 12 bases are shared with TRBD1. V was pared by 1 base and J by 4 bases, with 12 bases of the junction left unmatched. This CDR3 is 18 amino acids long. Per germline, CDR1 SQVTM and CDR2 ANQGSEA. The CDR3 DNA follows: TGCAGCGTTGAAGGCCTTTGGGACAGGGGGCGACGTTCAGATACGCAGTATTTT. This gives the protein CSVEGLWDRGRRSDTQYF.

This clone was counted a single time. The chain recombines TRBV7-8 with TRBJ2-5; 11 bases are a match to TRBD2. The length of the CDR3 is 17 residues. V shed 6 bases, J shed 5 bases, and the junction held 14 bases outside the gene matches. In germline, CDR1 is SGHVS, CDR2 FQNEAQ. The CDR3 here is CASSSGLAGPSSETQYF. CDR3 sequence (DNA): TGTGCCAGCAGTTCCGGACTAGCGGGTCCCTCCAGTGAGACCCAGTACTTC.

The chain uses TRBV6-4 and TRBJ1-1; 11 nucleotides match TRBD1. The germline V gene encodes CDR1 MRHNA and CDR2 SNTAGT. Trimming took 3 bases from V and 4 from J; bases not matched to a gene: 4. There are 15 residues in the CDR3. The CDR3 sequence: CASSETGTGGTEAFF. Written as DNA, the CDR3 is TGTGCCAGCAGTGAGACCGGGACAGGGGGCACTGAAGCTTTCTTT.

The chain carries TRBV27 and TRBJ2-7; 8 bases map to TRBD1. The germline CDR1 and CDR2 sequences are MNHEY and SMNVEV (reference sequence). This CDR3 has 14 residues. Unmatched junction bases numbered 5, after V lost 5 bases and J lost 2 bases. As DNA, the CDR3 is TGTGCCAGCAGTACGAGGACAGGGACCTACGAGCAGTACTTC. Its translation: CASSTRTGTYEQYF.

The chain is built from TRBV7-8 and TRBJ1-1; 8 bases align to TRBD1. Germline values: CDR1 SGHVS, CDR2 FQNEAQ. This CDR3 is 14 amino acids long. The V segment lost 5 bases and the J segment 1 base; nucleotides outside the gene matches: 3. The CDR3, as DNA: TGTGCCAGCAGCATAACAGGGGGGAACACTGAAGCTTTCTTT. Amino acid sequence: CASSITGGNTEAFF. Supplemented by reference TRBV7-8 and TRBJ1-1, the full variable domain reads GAGVSQSPRYKVAKRGQDVALRCDPISGHVSLFWYQQALGQGPEFLTYFQNEAQLDKSGLPSDRFFAERPEGSVSTLKIQRTQQEDSAVYLCASSITGGNTEAFFGQGTRLTVV.

CDR3 region: CASSPSGSSYEQYF. The CDR3 bases are TGTGCCAGCAGCCCGAGCGGGAGCTCCTACGAGCAGTACTTC. The chain is built from TRBV13 and TRBJ2-7; 8 bases align to TRBD2. Germline V gives CDR1 PRHDT, CDR2 FYEKMQ (reference sequence). CDR3 length: 14 residues. Losses at the gene ends were 5 bases for V and 0 bases for J; bases not matched to a gene: 3.

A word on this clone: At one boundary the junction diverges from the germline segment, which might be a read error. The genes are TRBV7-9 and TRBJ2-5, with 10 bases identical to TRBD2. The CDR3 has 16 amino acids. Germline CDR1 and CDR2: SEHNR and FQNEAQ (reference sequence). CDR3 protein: CSSSATLAGSGETQYF. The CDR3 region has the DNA TGTTCCAGCAGCGCGACACTAGCGGGGAGCGGAGAGACCCAGTACTTC.

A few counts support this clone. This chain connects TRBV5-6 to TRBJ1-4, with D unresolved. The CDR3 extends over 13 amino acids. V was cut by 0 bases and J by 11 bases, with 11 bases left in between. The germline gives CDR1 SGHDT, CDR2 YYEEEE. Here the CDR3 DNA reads TGTGCCAGCAGCTTGGGGAGGGCCAGGAAACTGTTTTTT. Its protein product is CASSLGRARKLFF.

This CDR3 reads CASRRQGRNTGELFF. CDR3 nucleotide sequence: TGTGCCAGCCGGAGACAGGGGCGGAACACCGGGGAGCTGTTTTTT. J is TRBJ2-2 and V is TRBV2, with 8 bases fitting TRBD1. V lost 8 bases and J lost 1; bases outside the gene matches: 6. The CDR3 contains 15 residues. Germline loops: CDR1 SNHLY, CDR2 FYNNEI.

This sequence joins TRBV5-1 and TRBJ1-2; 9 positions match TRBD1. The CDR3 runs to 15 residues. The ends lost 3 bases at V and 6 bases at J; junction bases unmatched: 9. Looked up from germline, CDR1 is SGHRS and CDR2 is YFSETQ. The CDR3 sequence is CASSSQPGTGNGYTF. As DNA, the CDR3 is TGCGCCAGCAGCTCACAACCCGGGACAGGGAATGGCTACACCTTC.

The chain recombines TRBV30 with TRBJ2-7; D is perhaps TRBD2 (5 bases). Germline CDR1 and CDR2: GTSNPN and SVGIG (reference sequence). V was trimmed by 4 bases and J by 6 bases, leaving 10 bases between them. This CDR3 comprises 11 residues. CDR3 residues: CAWTTAGEQYF. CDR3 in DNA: TGTGCCTGGACCACCGCGGGCGAGCAGTACTTC.

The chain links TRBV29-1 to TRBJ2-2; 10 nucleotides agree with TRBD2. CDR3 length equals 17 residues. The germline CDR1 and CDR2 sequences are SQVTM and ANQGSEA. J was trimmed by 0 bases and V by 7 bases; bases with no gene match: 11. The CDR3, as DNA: TGCAGCGGGCCTCTAGCGGGAGTCCCGACGAACACCGGGGAGCTGTTTTTT. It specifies CSGPLAGVPTNTGELFF.

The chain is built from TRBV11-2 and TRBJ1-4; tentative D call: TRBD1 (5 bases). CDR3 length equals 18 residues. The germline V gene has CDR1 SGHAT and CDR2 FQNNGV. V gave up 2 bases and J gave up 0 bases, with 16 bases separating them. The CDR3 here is CASSLRTRPQATNEKLFF. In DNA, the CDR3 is TGTGCCAGCAGCTTAAGGACCCGCCCACAGGCAACTAATGAAAAACTGTTTTTT. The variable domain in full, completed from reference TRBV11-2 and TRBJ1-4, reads EAGVAQSPRYKIIEKRQSVAFWCNPISGHATLYWYQQILGQGPKLLIQFQNNGVVDDSQLPKDRFSAERLKGVDSTLKIQPAKLEDSAVYLCASSLRTRPQATNEKLFFGSGTQLSVL.

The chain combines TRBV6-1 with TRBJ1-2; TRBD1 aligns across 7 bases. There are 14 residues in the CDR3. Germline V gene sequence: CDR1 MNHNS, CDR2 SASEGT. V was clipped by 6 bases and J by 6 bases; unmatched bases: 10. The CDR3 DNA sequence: TGTGCCAGCAGGGAGGGGACAGTAAGTCATGGCTACACCTTC. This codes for CASREGTVSHGYTF.

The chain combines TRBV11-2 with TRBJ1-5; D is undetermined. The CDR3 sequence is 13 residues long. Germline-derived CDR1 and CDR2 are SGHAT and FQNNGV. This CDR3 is CVTPRDGNQPQHF. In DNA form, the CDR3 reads TGTGTCACCCCTCGGGATGGCAATCAGCCCCAGCATTTT.

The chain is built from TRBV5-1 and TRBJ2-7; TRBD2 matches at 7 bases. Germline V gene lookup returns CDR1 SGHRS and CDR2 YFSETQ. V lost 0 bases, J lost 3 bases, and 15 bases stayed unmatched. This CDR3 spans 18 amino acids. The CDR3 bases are TGCGCCAGCAGCTTGGCTACCTCAACTGGACTAGTAAGCTACGAGCAGTACTTC. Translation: CASSLATSTGLVSYEQYF.

CDR3 protein: CASSLAGGQETQYF. CDR3 in DNA: TGTGCCAGCAGCCTAGCGGGGGGTCAAGAGACCCAGTACTTC. V is TRBV2 and J is TRBJ2-5, with 11 bases aligning to TRBD2. Germline values: CDR1 SNHLY, CDR2 FYNNEI. The ends lost 6 bases at V and 2 bases at J; junction bases unmatched: 2. This CDR3 has 14 amino acids.

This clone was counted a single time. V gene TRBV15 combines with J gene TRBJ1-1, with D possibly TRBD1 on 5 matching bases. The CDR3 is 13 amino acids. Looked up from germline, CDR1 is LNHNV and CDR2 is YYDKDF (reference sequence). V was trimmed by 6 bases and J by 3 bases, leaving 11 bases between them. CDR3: CATSNRLDTEAFF. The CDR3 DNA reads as TGTGCCACCAGTAACAGGTTAGACACTGAAGCTTTCTTT. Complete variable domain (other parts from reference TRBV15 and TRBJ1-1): DAMVIQNPRYQVTQFGKPVTLSCSQTLNHNVMYWYQQKSSQAPKLLFHYYDKDFNNEADTPDNFQSRRPNTSFCFLDIRSPGLGDTAMYLCATSNRLDTEAFFGQGTRLTVV.